This TCR beta chain was documented in a study of T cells in Graves' hyperthyroidism and ophthalmopathy. The table lists this clonotype with many counts. V gave up 9 bases and J gave up 0 bases, with 12 bases separating them. CDR3 size: 13 residues. It was RNA transcripts that yielded the amplified TCR beta CDR3 regions. The study used the HTBI primer set for a first-round RT-PCR of the TCR CDR3. TCRdb recomputed calls from the multiplex PCR reads with MiXCR, one row per CDR3 protein. Among around 600,000 distinct CDR3 sequences listed, about 14% were seen once. The gene calls are TRBV12-3 or TRBV12-4 and TRBJ2-7, with D perhaps matching TRBD1 (5 bases). The sample comprised blood. This clonotype was obtained from a woman in her late teens or twenties with Graves' ophthalmopathy. CDR3 coding DNA: TGTGCCAGTTTAACAGGAAGCTCCTACGAGCAGTACTTC. Translating it yields CASLTGSSYEQYF.